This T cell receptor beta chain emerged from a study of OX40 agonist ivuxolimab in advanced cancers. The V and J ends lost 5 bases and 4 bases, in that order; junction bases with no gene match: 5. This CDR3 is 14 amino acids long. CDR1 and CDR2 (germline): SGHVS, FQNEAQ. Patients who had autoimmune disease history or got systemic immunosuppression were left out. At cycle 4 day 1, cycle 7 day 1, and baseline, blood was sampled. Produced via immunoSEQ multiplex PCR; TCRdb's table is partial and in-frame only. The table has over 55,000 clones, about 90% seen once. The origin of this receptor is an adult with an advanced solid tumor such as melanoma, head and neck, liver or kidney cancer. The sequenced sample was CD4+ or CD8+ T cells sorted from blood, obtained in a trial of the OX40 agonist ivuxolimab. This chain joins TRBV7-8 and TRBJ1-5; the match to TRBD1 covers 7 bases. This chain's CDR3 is CASSLGTANQPQHF. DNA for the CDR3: TGTGCCAGCAGCCTAGGGACAGCAAATCAGCCCCAGCATTTT.